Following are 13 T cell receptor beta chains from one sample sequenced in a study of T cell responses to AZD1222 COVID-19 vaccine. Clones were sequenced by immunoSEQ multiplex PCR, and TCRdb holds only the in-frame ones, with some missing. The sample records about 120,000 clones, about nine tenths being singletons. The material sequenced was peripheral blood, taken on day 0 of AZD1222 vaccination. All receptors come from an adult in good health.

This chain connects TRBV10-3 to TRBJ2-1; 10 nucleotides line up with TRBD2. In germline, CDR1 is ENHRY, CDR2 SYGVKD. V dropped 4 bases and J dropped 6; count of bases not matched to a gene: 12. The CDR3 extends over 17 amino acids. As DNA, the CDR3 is TGTGCCATCAGTGTTGGTAGCGGGGGGACCCCCGGCAATGAGCAGTTCTTC. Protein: CAISVGSGGTPGNEQFF.

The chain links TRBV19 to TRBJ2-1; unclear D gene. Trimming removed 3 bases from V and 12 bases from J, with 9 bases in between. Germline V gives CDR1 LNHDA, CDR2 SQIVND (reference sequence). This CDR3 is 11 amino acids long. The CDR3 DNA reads TGTGCCAGTAGTATCAGATCCAGGCAGTTCTTC. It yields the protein CASSIRSRQFF.

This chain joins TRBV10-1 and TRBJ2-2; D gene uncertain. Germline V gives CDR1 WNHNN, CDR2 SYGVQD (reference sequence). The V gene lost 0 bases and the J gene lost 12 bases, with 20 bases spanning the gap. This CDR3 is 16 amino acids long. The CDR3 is CASSESGATISSKLFF. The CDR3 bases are TGCGCCAGCAGTGAGTCCGGCGCGACAATATCATCTAAGCTGTTTTTT.

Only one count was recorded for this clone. The CDR3 is CASKAKNIQYF. The CDR3, as DNA: TGTGCCAGCAAGGCCAAAAACATTCAGTACTTC. V gene TRBV6-5 combines with J gene TRBJ2-4; D not certain. Germline V lookup: CDR1 MNHEY, CDR2 SVGAGI. The CDR3 has 11 amino acids. Trimming removed 7 bases from V and 1 base from J, with 2 bases in between.

The CDR3 here is CASSQDRAYEQYF. In nucleotides, the CDR3 is TGTGCCAGCAGCCAAGATAGGGCCTACGAGCAGTACTTC. The genes are TRBV3-1 (or the pseudogene TRBV3-2) and TRBJ2-7, with no clear D. CDR1 is LGHDT, CDR2 YNNKEL, per germline (reference sequence). The CDR3 is made up of 13 amino acids. Between the trimmed V and J ends, which lost 0 bases and 2 bases, there was a span of 5 bases.

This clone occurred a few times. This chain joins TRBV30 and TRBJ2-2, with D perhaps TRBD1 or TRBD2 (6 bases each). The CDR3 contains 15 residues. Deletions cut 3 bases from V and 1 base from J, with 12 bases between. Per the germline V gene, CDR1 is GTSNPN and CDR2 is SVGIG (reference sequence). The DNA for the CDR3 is TGTGCCTGGAGAGGGGGGCGGAAGAACACCGGGGAGCTGTTTTTT. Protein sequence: CAWRGGRKNTGELFF.

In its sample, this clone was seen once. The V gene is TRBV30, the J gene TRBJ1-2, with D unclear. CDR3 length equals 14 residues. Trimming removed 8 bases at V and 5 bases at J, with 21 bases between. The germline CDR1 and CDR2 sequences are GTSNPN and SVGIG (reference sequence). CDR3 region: CALTKGWTDYGYTF. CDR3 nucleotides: TGTGCCCTCACGAAGGGATGGACGGATTATGGCTACACCTTC.

The CDR3 protein is CASSEYERGNQPQHF. The CDR3 nucleotides read TGTGCCAGCAGTGAATACGAGAGGGGCAATCAGCCCCAGCATTTT. The rearrangement links TRBV6-1 to TRBJ1-5; D gene unclear. Germline CDR1 and CDR2: MNHNS and SASEGT. The V end was cut by 2 bases, the J end by 2 bases, with 10 bases between. CDR3 length: 15 residues.

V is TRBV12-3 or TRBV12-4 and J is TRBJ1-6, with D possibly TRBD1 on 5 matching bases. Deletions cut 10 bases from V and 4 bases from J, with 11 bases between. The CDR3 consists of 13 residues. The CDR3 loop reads CATGDLYNSPLHF. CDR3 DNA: TGTGCCACTGGGGACCTTTATAATTCACCCCTCCACTTT.

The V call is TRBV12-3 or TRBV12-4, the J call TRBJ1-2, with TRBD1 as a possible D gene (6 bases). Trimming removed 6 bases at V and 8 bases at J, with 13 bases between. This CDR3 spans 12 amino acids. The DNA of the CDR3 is TGTGCCAGCAGCCGGACCCAGGGGGGCTACACCTTC. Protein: CASSRTQGGYTF.

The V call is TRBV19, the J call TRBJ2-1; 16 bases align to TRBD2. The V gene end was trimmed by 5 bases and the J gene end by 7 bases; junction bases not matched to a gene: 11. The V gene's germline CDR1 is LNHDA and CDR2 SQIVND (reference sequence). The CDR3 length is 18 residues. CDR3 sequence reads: CASSAAGTSGRGSNEQFF. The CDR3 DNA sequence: TGTGCCAGTAGTGCCGCCGGGACTAGCGGGAGGGGGTCAAATGAGCAGTTCTTC.

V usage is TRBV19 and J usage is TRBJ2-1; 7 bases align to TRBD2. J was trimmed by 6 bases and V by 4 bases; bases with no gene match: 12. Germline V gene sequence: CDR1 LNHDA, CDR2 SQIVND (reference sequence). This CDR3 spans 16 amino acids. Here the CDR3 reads CASSTRTSQRGNEQFF. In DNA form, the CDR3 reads TGTGCCAGTAGTACCCGGACTAGTCAGAGGGGCAATGAGCAGTTCTTC.

In DNA form, the CDR3 reads TGTGCCAGCAGCGCCTCTAGCGGGAGGAGGTACAATGAGCAGTTCTTC. It encodes CASSASSGRRYNEQFF. The J gene is TRBJ2-1, the V gene TRBV28; 11 nucleotides match TRBD2. V lost 6 bases to trimming and J lost 4 bases; unmatched junction nucleotides: 8. This CDR3 region has 16 residues. Germline CDR1 MDHEN, CDR2 SYDVKM.